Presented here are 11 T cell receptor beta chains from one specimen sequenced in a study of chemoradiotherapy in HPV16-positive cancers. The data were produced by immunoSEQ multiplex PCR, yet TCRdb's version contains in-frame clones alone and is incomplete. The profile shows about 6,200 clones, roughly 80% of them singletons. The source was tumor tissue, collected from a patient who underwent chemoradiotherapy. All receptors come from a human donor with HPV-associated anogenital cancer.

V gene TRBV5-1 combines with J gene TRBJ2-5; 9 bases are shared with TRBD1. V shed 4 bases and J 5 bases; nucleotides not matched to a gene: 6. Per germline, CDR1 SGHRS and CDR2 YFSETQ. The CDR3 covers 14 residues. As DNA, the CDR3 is TGCGCCAGCAGCGACCCCGGACAGGGGGAGACCCAGTACTTC. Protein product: CASSDPGQGETQYF.

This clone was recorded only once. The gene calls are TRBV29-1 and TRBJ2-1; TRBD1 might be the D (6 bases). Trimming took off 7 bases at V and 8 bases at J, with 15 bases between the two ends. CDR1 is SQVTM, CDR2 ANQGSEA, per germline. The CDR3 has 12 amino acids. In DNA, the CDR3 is TGCAGCGCCGATACAGGGTCCCATGAGCAGTTCTTC. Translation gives CSADTGSHEQFF.

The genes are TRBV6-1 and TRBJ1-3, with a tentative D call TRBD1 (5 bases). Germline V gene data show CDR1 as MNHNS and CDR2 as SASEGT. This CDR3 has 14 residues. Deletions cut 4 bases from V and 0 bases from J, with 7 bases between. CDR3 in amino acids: CASSGQSSGNTIYF. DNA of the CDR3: TGTGCCAGCAGTGGACAGAGCTCTGGAAACACCATATATTTT.

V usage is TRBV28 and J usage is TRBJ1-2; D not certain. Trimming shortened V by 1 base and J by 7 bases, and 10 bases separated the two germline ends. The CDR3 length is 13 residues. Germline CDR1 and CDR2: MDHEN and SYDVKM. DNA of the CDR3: TGTGCCAGCAGTTTATCTTCTTTACCTGGCTACACCTTC. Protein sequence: CASSLSSLPGYTF.

CDR3: CASNEWGGGSNGYTF. In nucleotides, the CDR3 is TGTGCCAGCAACGAGTGGGGCGGGGGGTCAAATGGCTACACCTTC. V is TRBV6-1 and J is TRBJ1-2; TRBD1 is a possible D gene (5 bases). This CDR3 contains 15 residues. The germline gives CDR1 MNHNS, CDR2 SASEGT. The germline V and J ends were trimmed by 7 bases and 6 bases, with 21 bases remaining between them.

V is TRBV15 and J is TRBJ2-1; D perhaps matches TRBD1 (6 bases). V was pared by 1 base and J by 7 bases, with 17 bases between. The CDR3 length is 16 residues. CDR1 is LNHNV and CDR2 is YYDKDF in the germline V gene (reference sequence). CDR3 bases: TGTGCCACCAGCAGAGGGGCTAGCAGGGGACAAAATGAGCAGTTCTTC. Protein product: CATSRGASRGQNEQFF.

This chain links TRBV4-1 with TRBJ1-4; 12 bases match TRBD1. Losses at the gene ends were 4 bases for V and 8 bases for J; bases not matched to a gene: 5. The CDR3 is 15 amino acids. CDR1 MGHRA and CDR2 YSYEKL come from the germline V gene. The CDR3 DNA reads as TGCGCCAGCAGCCGGGGACAGGGGGCTGGGGAAAAACTGTTTTTT. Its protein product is CASSRGQGAGEKLFF.

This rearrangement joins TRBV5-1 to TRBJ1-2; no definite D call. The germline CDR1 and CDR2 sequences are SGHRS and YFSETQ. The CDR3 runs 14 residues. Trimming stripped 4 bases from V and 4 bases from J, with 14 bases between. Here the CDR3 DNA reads TGCGCCAGCAGCGACAACGGACCCCCCTATGGCTACACCTTC. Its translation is CASSDNGPPYGYTF.

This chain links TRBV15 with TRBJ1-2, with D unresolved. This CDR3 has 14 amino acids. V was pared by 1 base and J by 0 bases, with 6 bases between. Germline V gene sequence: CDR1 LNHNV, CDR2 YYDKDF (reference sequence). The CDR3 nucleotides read TGTGCCACCAGCAGAGGGATGTCTAACTATGGCTACACCTTC. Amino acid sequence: CATSRGMSNYGYTF.

The CDR3, as DNA: TGTGCCTGGAGGGTGGGGCAACAGCCCCAGCATTTT. This encodes CAWRVGQQPQHF. The rearrangement links TRBV30 to TRBJ1-5, with TRBD1 as a possible D gene (5 bases). The CDR3 contains 12 residues. From germline, CDR1 is GTSNPN and CDR2 SVGIG (reference sequence). With 3 bases removed from V and 7 bases from J, the gap between germline ends came to 10 bases.

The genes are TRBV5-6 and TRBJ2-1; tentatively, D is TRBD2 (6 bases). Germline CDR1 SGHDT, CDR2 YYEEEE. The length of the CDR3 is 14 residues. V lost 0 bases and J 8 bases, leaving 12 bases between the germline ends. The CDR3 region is CASSLGLVFDEQFF. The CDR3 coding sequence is TGTGCCAGCAGCTTGGGACTAGTCTTCGATGAGCAGTTCTTC.